The 26 T cell receptor beta chains below all came from one sample that was sequenced in a study of identical twins. TCRdb recomputed calls from the 5' RACE reads with MiXCR, one row per CDR3 protein. The table has fewer than 650,000 distinct CDR3 sequences, more than 9% seen once. These same records also appear under a second study, on yellow fever vaccine responses in identical twins.

Sequenced input: PBMCs. The receptors stem from a woman between 18 and 29 years old in good health.

This clonotype was observed a few times. The germline gene is not matched at one end of the junction; a read error may be the cause. The chain couples TRBV7-7 to TRBJ2-3, with D possibly being TRBD2 (5 bases). CDR3 length: 16 residues. Germline-derived CDR1 and CDR2 are SSHAT and FNYEAQ (reference sequence). In DNA form, the CDR3 reads TGTGCTAGCAGTCCTCCCGGAGTAGGGCGGGTGGATACGCAGTATTTT. Translated, it gives CASSPPGVGRVDTQYF.

This clonotype was found many times. The chain couples TRBV12-3 or TRBV12-4 to TRBJ1-2; D is uncertain. This CDR3 has 13 amino acids. V was shortened by 1 base and J by 4 bases, with 7 bases between the two germline ends. CDR3 nucleotides: TGTGCCAGCAGTTTAGATTTAGTCTATGGCTACACCTTC. Translating gives CASSLDLVYGYTF.

The chain joins TRBV5-1 to TRBJ2-3; no clear D. The CDR3 covers 16 residues. Germline V gene sequence: CDR1 SGHRS, CDR2 YFSETQ. Trimming pared 0 bases from V and 0 bases from J, leaving 11 bases between. The CDR3 protein is CASSLVPSYSTDTQYF. DNA for the CDR3: TGCGCCAGCAGCTTGGTACCCAGCTATAGCACAGATACGCAGTATTTT.

The chain combines TRBV5-5 with TRBJ2-7, with D maybe TRBD1 (5 bases). Germline CDR1 reads SGHKS; CDR2 reads YYEKEE (reference sequence). Deletions cut 1 base from V and 1 base from J, with 15 bases between. The CDR3 extends over 16 amino acids. The CDR3 DNA reads as TGTGCCAGCAGCTTGTCCCCACAGGAGATTTCCTACGAGCAGTACTTC. As protein: CASSLSPQEISYEQYF.

This clonotype was counted between two and nine times. The J gene is TRBJ2-1, the V gene TRBV7-2; D is possibly TRBD2 (6 bases). Germline V gives CDR1 SGHTA, CDR2 FQGNSA. Between the trimmed V and J ends, which lost 5 bases and 7 bases, there was a span of 18 bases. The CDR3 loop spans 15 amino acids. The CDR3 bases are TGTGCCAGCAGCCCAGCGCGGGGCCCATGGAATGAGCAGTTCTTC. This translates into CASSPARGPWNEQFF.

The V and J genes are TRBV24-1 and TRBJ2-1; D perhaps matches TRBD1 (5 bases). The CDR3 has 18 residues. The ends were cut back, 4 bases at V and 0 bases at J, with 18 bases in the middle. Germline lookup yields CDR1 KGHDR and CDR2 SFDVKD. As DNA, the CDR3 is TGTGCCACCAGTGAGGGAAAGACAGTTATGAGCTCCTACAATGAGCAGTTCTTC. Its protein is CATSEGKTVMSSYNEQFF.

In this sample, this clonotype turned up a few times. The V and J genes are TRBV20-1 and TRBJ1-1, with no clear D. The V end lost 1 base, the J end lost 0 bases, and 9 bases lay between the germline ends. CDR3 length: 14 residues. Germline CDR1 reads DFQATT; CDR2 reads SNEGSKA (reference sequence). The CDR3 is CSARVVPMNTEAFF. CDR3 coding DNA: TGCAGTGCTAGAGTGGTCCCTATGAACACTGAAGCTTTCTTT.

This clonotype showed up many times. The V and J genes are TRBV28 and TRBJ2-1; no clear D gene. The V gene lost 6 bases and the J gene lost 5 bases, with 8 bases spanning the gap. This CDR3 has 12 residues. Germline values: CDR1 MDHEN, CDR2 SYDVKM. The CDR3 loop reads CASSWTDNEQFF. CDR3 coding DNA: TGTGCCAGCAGCTGGACGGACAATGAGCAGTTCTTC.

The chain uses TRBV5-1 and TRBJ2-1; possibly TRBD1 for D (6 bases). The V and J ends lost 1 base and 6 bases respectively, with 8 bases between them. The CDR3 contains 13 residues. Germline V gene lookup returns CDR1 SGHRS and CDR2 YFSETQ. Written as DNA, the CDR3 is TGCGCCAGCAGCTTGCGACAGGTCAATGAGCAGTTCTTC. It translates to CASSLRQVNEQFF.

The V gene is TRBV7-2, the J gene TRBJ2-3; 8 bases are a match to TRBD2. From germline, CDR1 is SGHTA and CDR2 FQGNSA. Trimming removed 8 bases from V and 0 bases from J; junction bases left unmatched: 10. The CDR3 runs 16 residues. CDR3 sequence (DNA): TGTGCCAGCGGATTTGGACTAGCCGCCAGCACAGATACGCAGTATTTT. This sequence encodes CASGFGLAASTDTQYF.

To note about this clonotype: Its ends do not fully match the called genes, so a read error is possible. This rearrangement joins TRBV3-1 to TRBJ1-3; the D is unclear. This CDR3 region has 17 residues. CDR1 is LGHDT and CDR2 is YNNKEL in the germline V gene (reference sequence). The CDR3 is CATSQIGLGSSGNTIYF. The CDR3 DNA reads TGTGCCACCAGCCAAATAGGCCTAGGGTCTTCTGGAAACACCATATATTTT.

This clonotype has ten or more counts. This rearrangement joins TRBV10-3 to TRBJ2-5; D not certain. The germline V and J ends were trimmed by 3 bases and 4 bases, with 9 bases remaining between them. The V gene's germline CDR1 is ENHRY and CDR2 SYGVKD. The CDR3 runs 13 residues. CDR3 DNA: TGTGCCATCAGTGAAGGTCCCCCAGAGACCCAGTACTTC. The encoded protein is CAISEGPPETQYF.

This clonotype was detected a few times. The chain recombines TRBV27 with TRBJ2-7; maybe TRBD2 (5 bases). Trimming removed 7 bases from V and 1 base from J, with 17 bases in between. Germline V gene sequence: CDR1 MNHEY, CDR2 SMNVEV (reference sequence). CDR3 size: 15 residues. The CDR3 nucleotides are TGTGCCAGCACCCTAGCTGCCTCCTCTTCCTACGAGCAGTACTTC. Its translation is CASTLAASSSYEQYF.

The rearrangement uses TRBV20-1 and TRBJ2-1; D is ambiguous. In germline, CDR1 is DFQATT, CDR2 SNEGSKA (reference sequence). This CDR3 region has 15 residues. Trimming stripped 0 bases from V and 7 bases from J, with 16 bases between. The CDR3 DNA is TGCAGTGCTAGAGAGTCCAGCCTGCTCCTGAATGAGCAGTTCTTC. Encoded protein: CSARESSLLLNEQFF.

This chain links TRBV2 with TRBJ2-7; 9 bases fit TRBD2. V trimming: 3 bases; J trimming: 5 bases; junction bases outside the gene matches: 5. Looked up from germline, CDR1 is SNHLY and CDR2 is FYNNEI. This CDR3 is built from 14 residues. CDR3 sequence reads: CASSDSGGKDEQYF. The CDR3 bases are TGTGCCAGCAGTGACAGCGGGGGGAAGGACGAGCAGTACTTC.

This clonotype was counted a few times. V usage is TRBV6-1 and J usage is TRBJ2-7; 8 nucleotides agree with TRBD1. Unmatched junction bases numbered 13, after V lost 5 bases and J lost 7 bases. From germline, CDR1 is MNHNS and CDR2 SASEGT. CDR3 length: 15 amino acids. The CDR3 region has the DNA TGTGCCAGCAGTATCGGACAGGGAGGATCGGGAGAGCAGTACTTC. Its protein is CASSIGQGGSGEQYF.

This clonotype was observed at least ten times. The chain carries TRBV28 and TRBJ1-6; unclear D gene. The CDR3 has 13 amino acids. V was trimmed by 6 bases and J by 14 bases, leaving 17 bases between them. Germline CDR1 reads MDHEN; CDR2 reads SYDVKM. The CDR3 bases are TGTGCCAGCAGCCCGGACGGGCGTCTCACCCTCCACTTT. The encoded protein is CASSPDGRLTLHF.

For the CDR3, the DNA is TGCAGTGCTACCGGACTAGCGGGGGCCCCAGAGTATTTT. This encodes CSATGLAGAPEYF. The chain recombines TRBV20-1 with TRBJ2-3; TRBD2 matches 13 bases. The junction had 8 bases not matched to a gene; V was cut back by 4 bases and J by 13 bases. Germline CDR1 DFQATT, CDR2 SNEGSKA (reference sequence). This CDR3 comprises 13 residues.

This clonotype came up a few times. V gene TRBV24-1 combines with J gene TRBJ2-5, with 11 positions matching TRBD2. V gave up 3 bases and J gave up 5 bases; unmatched junction bases: 4. Germline V gene data show CDR1 as KGHDR and CDR2 as SFDVKD. The CDR3 extends over 15 amino acids. The CDR3 spells CATSDGTSGVETQYF. DNA of the CDR3: TGTGCCACCAGTGATGGGACTAGCGGAGTGGAGACCCAGTACTTC.

This clonotype was found many times. The chain employs TRBV29-1 and TRBJ2-5; 7 nucleotides agree with TRBD1. Germline loops: CDR1 SQVTM, CDR2 ANQGSEA. V lost 7 bases, J lost 2 bases, and 7 bases stayed unmatched. This CDR3 has 13 residues. The CDR3 nucleotides read TGCAGCGCCGCCGGGACAGCACAAGAGACCCAGTACTTC. Its protein product is CSAAGTAQETQYF.

This clonotype was recorded a few times. The rearrangement links TRBV7-2 to TRBJ2-1, with 12 bases matching TRBD2. This CDR3 spans 15 amino acids. Germline V gene sequence: CDR1 SGHTA, CDR2 FQGNSA. V was pared by 1 base and J by 11 bases, with 6 bases of the junction left unmatched. The CDR3 bases are TGTGCCAGCAGCTTAGACGTTGGACTAGCGGGGCAGCAGTTCTTC. It encodes CASSLDVGLAGQQFF.

The chain links TRBV14 to TRBJ2-2; D remains ambiguous. The germline gives CDR1 SGHDN, CDR2 FVKESK. The CDR3 totals 15 residues. The germline V and J ends were trimmed by 0 bases and 7 bases, with 12 bases remaining between them. This CDR3 is CASSQDPRLLGELFF. DNA for the CDR3: TGTGCCAGCAGCCAAGACCCCAGACTCCTCGGGGAGCTGTTTTTT.

This clonotype has just a few counts. CDR3 sequence reads: CASSLGPSAAFF. The CDR3 nucleotides are TGTGCCAGCAGTCTCGGACCGTCGGCAGCTTTCTTT. V and J are TRBV12-3 or TRBV12-4 and TRBJ1-1; D remains unclear. Deletions cut 5 bases from V and 10 bases from J, with 14 bases between. This CDR3 region has 12 residues.

The chain uses TRBV2 and TRBJ2-3; D call uncertain. V lost 6 bases, J lost 9 bases, and 19 bases lay in between. Germline assignment: CDR1 SNHLY and CDR2 FYNNEI. The CDR3 is 14 amino acids. CDR3 residues: CASSEIGPLRTQYF. CDR3 coding DNA: TGTGCCAGCAGCGAAATCGGACCCCTTAGGACGCAGTATTTT.

This clonotype was counted a few times. V is TRBV28 and J is TRBJ2-5; TRBD1 is a possible D gene (5 bases). The CDR3 extends over 14 amino acids. Trimming pared 7 bases from V and 2 bases from J, leaving 14 bases between. Per germline, CDR1 MDHEN and CDR2 SYDVKM. The CDR3 nucleotides are TGTGCCAGCACCCTGCTCGGACAACAAGAGACCCAGTACTTC. Its protein is CASTLLGQQETQYF.

In its sample, this clonotype was seen many times. The chain carries TRBV4-3 and TRBJ2-5; TRBD2 might be the D (5 bases). Germline CDR1 reads LGHNA; CDR2 reads YSLEER. V was cut by 4 bases and J by 4 bases, with 16 bases left in between. The CDR3 spans 15 residues. The CDR3 region is CASSLFPGVGETQYF. The CDR3 nucleotides are TGCGCCAGCAGCCTATTCCCCGGGGTTGGAGAGACCCAGTACTTC.